This TCR beta chain was identified in a study of T cells in tuberculosis (dated by TCRdb to 2016 to 2019). Turning to the overall study: In the study, CD1B tetramers and high-throughput TCR immunosequencing were combined to characterize T cells specific for the mycobacterial lipid antigen glucose monomycolate (GMM). IGRA-negative adolescents, IGRA-positive adolescents with latent tuberculosis and adults with active tuberculosis, nine to ten per group, were compared in a South African clinical cohort.

What the study reported, not specific to this receptor: Active tuberculosis TCR-alpha repertoires showed smaller mean NN-distances to GMM-specific TCRs than IGRA-negative controls, suggesting clonal expansion of these TCRs. Clinical samples were selected based on the availability of cryopreserved specimens, with adults included as active tuberculosis cases and adolescents included as controls. The smaller NN-distances in active tuberculosis patients were driven in part by shorter CDR3-alpha lengths, while the difference seen for TCR-beta was not statistically significant. An accuracy of 80% to 90% (AUROC over 0.8) was reached by a classifier using the diverse GMM-specific repertoire, compared with under 75% accuracy when GEM motif frequencies were used.

On this clone: Its antigen is not yet known. No qualities accompany the bases; no much larger clone lies one base away. The sample holds other DNA sequences that translate to the same CDR3.

TCR libraries were generated with the immunoSEQ multiplex PCR assay, using TCR-beta and/or TCR-alpha/delta assays for each sample. The amplified TCR libraries were sequenced using the Illumina high-throughput platform. Processing in the source paper ran as follows. Clustering and dimensionality reduction were performed using pairwise TCRdist distances among GMM-specific receptors from ex vivo sorted or in vitro expanded T cells. Each clinical repertoire was scored by mean NN-distance, the average TCRdist to the nearest 10% of tetramer-positive reference sequences. GEM TCR motif frequency was calculated as the fraction of unique TCRs that matched known GEM sequences in V/J usage and CDR3 length. Linear discriminant analysis with leave-one-out cross-validation, implemented in scikit-learn, was used to classify active tuberculosis. TCRdb mirrors the immuneACCESS table, restricted to in-frame sequences. Some clones are absent from its copies; in checked studies, under half trace to an unresolved V gene, and the reason for the others is unknown. The DNA gave D and trimming, while V, J and clone size come from that table. The sample has roughly 35,000 clones on record, around 92% of them singletons. The ten largest clones represent about an eighth of the sample.

At study entry, adolescents were screened for latent tuberculosis infection using a tuberculin skin test and the QuantiFERON-TB GOLD In-Tube IGRA. Immunosequencing of unsorted cryopreserved PBMC covered, on average, about 91,000 T cells per clinical donor. Eleven high schools in the Worcester region of the Western Cape, South Africa, served as enrollment sites for adolescents aged 12 to 18 years. Around ten M. tuberculosis-infected adolescents and about ten uninfected adolescents, matched for age and sex, were selected. For the adolescents, PBMC were isolated by density centrifugation from freshly drawn heparinized blood and then cryopreserved. From cysteine to phenylalanine, the CDR3 is 14 amino acids long. Solely the CDR3 DNA is kept, with 42 bases framed from the first base. The germline V gene yields SNHLY for CDR1 and FYNNEI for CDR2. V is pruned by 4 bases and J by 10 bases, leaving 6 bases of the junction without a gene match.

The sample consisted of PBMCs. The receptor was isolated from a donor aged 10 to 29 with latent tuberculosis or without tuberculosis infection. Some clones in this sample may be carry-over from other donors' samples. Here the chain combines TRBV2 and TRBJ1-6; a stretch of 8 junction bases matches TRBD1. The nucleotide sequence reads as follows: TGTGCCAGCAGTGTTGGACAGGGTAGATCACCCCTCCACTTT. Translated, this is CASSVGQGRSPLHF.